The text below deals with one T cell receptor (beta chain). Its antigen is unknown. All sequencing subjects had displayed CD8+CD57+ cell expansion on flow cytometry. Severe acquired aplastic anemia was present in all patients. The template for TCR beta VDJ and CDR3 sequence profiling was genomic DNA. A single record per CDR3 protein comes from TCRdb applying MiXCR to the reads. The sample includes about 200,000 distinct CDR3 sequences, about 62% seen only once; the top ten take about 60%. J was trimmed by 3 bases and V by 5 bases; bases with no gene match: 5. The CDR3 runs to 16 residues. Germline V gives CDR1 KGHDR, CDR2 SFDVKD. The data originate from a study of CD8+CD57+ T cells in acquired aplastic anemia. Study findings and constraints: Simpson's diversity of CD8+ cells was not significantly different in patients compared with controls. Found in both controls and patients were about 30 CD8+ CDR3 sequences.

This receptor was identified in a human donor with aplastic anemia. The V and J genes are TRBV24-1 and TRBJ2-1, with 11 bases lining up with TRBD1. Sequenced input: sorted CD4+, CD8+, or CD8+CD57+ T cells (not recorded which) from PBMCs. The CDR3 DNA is TGTGCCACCAGTGTCGGGGGACAGGGGGACTACAATGAGCAGTTCTTC. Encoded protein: CATSVGGQGDYNEQFF.